This is a list of T cell receptor beta chains from one sample in a study of blood T cells in healthy people across ages. MiXCR, applied by TCRdb to the 5' RACE reads, yields one record per CDR3 protein. The table lists 1.5 million to 2 million distinct CDR3 sequences, 40% to 55% of them singletons. The sample comprised blood. Every receptor here comes from a woman aged 40 to 55 in good health. CDR3s include the opening cysteine and the closing phenylalanine or tryptophan. D genes are given only for firm matches. Only part of the rows carry a size: once, few, many, or a class if the clone is expanded.

NA	TRBJ2-1	TRBV28	12	NA	TGTGCCAGCAGAACCAGCGGTGATGAGCAGTTCTTC	CASRTSGDEQFF
NA	TRBJ2-5	TRBV24-1	11	NA	TGTGCCACCAGTGATATGAAGACCCAGTACTTC	CATSDMKTQYF
NA	TRBJ2-1	TRBV20-1	14	TRBD1	TGCAGTGCTAGAGCCCGGACAGGTTACAATGAGCAGTTCTTC	CSARARTGYNEQFF
few	TRBJ2-3	TRBV6-5	16	TRBD2	TGTGCCAGCAGTTACTCGAGACTAGCGGGCTCAGATACGCAGTATTTT	CASSYSRLAGSDTQYF
NA	TRBJ2-7	TRBV15	13	NA	TGTGCCACCTTAGAAAGCTCCTACAATGGGCAGTACTTC	CATLESSYNGQYF
few	TRBJ2-7	TRBV12-3/TRBV12-4	16	TRBD1	TGTGCCAGCAGTCCAGACACAGGGGAAGGAACACGCGAGCAGTACTTC	CASSPDTGEGTREQYF
few	TRBJ1-6	TRBV2	15	NA	TGTGCCAGCAGTGGTGGGGGACGGAGGAATTCACCCCTCCACTTT	CASSGGGRRNSPLHF
NA	TRBJ2-1	TRBV28	15	TRBD2	TGTGCCAGCCACTCAGCGGGGGGGCCGTACAATGAGCAGTTCTTC	CASHSAGGPYNEQFF
NA	TRBJ2-3	TRBV4-3	12	TRBD2	TGCGCCAGCAGCCCGACGGGGGGTACGCAGTATTTT	CASSPTGGTQYF
few	TRBJ2-7	TRBV15	15	TRBD1	TGTGCCACCAGCAGTGGACAGGGTAGCTCCTACGAGCAGTACTTC	CATSSGQGSSYEQYF
once	TRBJ2-5	TRBV9	15	TRBD2	TGTGCCAGCAGCGTTTGGGAAGCGGGGGAAGAGACCCAGTACTTC	CASSVWEAGEETQYF
NA	TRBJ2-1	TRBV28	16	NA	TGTGCCAGCAGTTTAGAGCAAGGGGGTTACTACAATGAGCAGTTCTTC	CASSLEQGGYYNEQFF
NA	TRBJ2-5	TRBV20-1	15	NA	TGCAGTGCTAGAGCCCGCGGAGGAGGGGCTGAGACCCAGTACTTC	CSARARGGGAETQYF